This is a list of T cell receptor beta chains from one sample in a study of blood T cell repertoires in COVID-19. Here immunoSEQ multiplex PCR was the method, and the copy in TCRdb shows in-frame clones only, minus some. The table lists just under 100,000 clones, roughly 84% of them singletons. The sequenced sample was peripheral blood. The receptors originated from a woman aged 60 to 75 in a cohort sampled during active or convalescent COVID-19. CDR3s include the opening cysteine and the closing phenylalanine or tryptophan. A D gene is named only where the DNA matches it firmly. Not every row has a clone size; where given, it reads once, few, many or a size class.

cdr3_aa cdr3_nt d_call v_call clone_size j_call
CASSLDRPNYGYTF TGCGCCAGCAGCCTGGACAGACCTAACTATGGCTACACCTTC . TRBV5-1 . TRBJ1-2
CASSWYTGATEAFF TGTGCCAGCAGCTGGTACACAGGCGCCACTGAAGCTTTCTTT . TRBV5-6 . TRBJ1-1
CASSLVPGVGELFF TGTGCCAGCAGCTTGGTGCCAGGGGTCGGGGAGCTGTTTTTT . TRBV5-4 . TRBJ2-2
CASSPGTGEEQYF TGTGCCAGCAGCCCCGGGACAGGGGAAGAGCAGTACTTC TRBD1 TRBV7-9 . TRBJ2-7
CSASPVRDSYEQYF TGCAGTGCTAGTCCCGTTCGGGACAGCTACGAGCAGTACTTC TRBD1 TRBV20-1 . TRBJ2-7
CASRREDRDGNTIYF TGTGCCAGTAGAAGAGAGGACAGGGATGGAAACACCATATATTTT TRBD1 TRBV19 . TRBJ1-3
CASSQGGTSGSAYNEQFF TGCGCCAGCAGCCAAGGGGGGACTAGCGGGAGTGCCTACAATGAGCAGTTCTTC TRBD2 TRBV4-1 . TRBJ2-1
CSASFGQNTEAFF TGCAGTGCTAGTTTTGGACAGAACACTGAAGCTTTCTTT . TRBV20-1 . TRBJ1-1
CASSPTGGGRNIQYF TGTGCCAGCAGTCCGACAGGGGGAGGGCGGAACATTCAGTACTTC TRBD1 TRBV28 . TRBJ2-4
CASSQIRPVGQLAKNIQYF TGCGCCAGCAGCCAAATACGTCCTGTAGGACAGTTAGCCAAAAACATTCAGTACTTC . TRBV4-1 . TRBJ2-4
CASSGGRGGNQPQHF TGCGCCAGCAGTGGTGGGAGGGGAGGAAATCAGCCCCAGCATTTT . TRBV10-2 . TRBJ1-5
CASSPGLTGARTGELFF TGTGCCAGCAGCCCGGGATTGACAGGGGCTAGGACCGGGGAGCTGTTTTTT TRBD1 TRBV7-3 once TRBJ2-2
CASSLSYRGRQGVNEQFF TGCGCCAGCAGCTTAAGTTATCGGGGTCGGCAGGGGGTCAATGAGCAGTTCTTC TRBD1 TRBV5-1 . TRBJ2-1
CAWSRGTANTEAFF TGTGCCTGGAGTCGCGGGACAGCTAACACTGAAGCTTTCTTT TRBD1 TRBV30 . TRBJ1-1
CASSPTSLRGDHNEQFF TGTGCCAGCAGCCCCACCTCTCTGCGGGGCGACCACAATGAGCAGTTCTTC . TRBV7-3 . TRBJ2-1
CASSLLGTGWAVTEAFF TGTGCCAGCAGCCTACTCGGGACAGGCTGGGCGGTTACTGAAGCTTTCTTT TRBD1 TRBV11-2 . TRBJ1-1
CASSPGLAGENEQFF TGTGCCAGCAGTCCTGGACTAGCGGGAGAGAATGAGCAGTTCTTC TRBD2 TRBV9 . TRBJ2-1
CASSVAGTPQETQYF TGTGCCAGCAGCGTAGCGGGAACGCCTCAAGAGACCCAGTACTTC . TRBV9 . TRBJ2-5
CASSPRLAEVSYNEQFF TGTGCCAGCAGCCCTCGACTAGCGGAGGTTTCCTACAATGAGCAGTTCTTC TRBD2 TRBV3-1/TRBV3-2 . TRBJ2-1
CASSLGDRGYGYTF TGCGCCAGCAGCTTGGGGGACAGGGGGTATGGCTACACCTTC TRBD1 TRBV5-1 . TRBJ1-2
CASSERTNEKLFF TGCGCCAGCAGTGAGCGGACTAATGAAAAACTGTTTTTT . TRBV10-1 . TRBJ1-4
CASSPTQVLWGYTF TGTGCCAGCAGCCCAACCCAGGTGCTCTGGGGCTACACCTTC . TRBV7-2 . TRBJ1-2
CASSEAGTSGRGADTQYF TGCGCCAGCAGTGAAGCCGGGACTAGCGGGAGGGGGGCAGATACGCAGTATTTT TRBD2 TRBV10-1 . TRBJ2-3
CASSSDSLNEKLFF TGCGCCAGCAGCTCGGACAGCCTTAATGAAAAACTGTTTTTT . TRBV10-1 . TRBJ1-4
CASSLAAGYEQYF TGTGCCAGCAGCTTAGCAGCGGGTTACGAGCAGTACTTC . TRBV11-2 . TRBJ2-7
CASSQETSHRAKPQHF TGTGCCAGCAGCCAAGAAACATCGCACAGGGCCAAGCCCCAGCATTTT . TRBV4-2 . TRBJ1-5
CASSQDTGGSNQPQHF TGCGCCAGCAGCCAAGATACAGGGGGGAGCAATCAGCCCCAGCATTTT TRBD1 TRBV4-1 . TRBJ1-5
CASSLVSGSGNEQFF TGTGCCAGCAGCTTGGTTAGCGGGAGCGGAAATGAGCAGTTCTTC TRBD2 TRBV7-3 . TRBJ2-1
CSVADTPNYGYTF TGCAGCGTTGCGGACACTCCCAACTATGGCTACACCTTC . TRBV29-1 . TRBJ1-2
CASSLSSGFGEKLFF TGTGCCAGCAGCTTATCGTCGGGTTTCGGTGAAAAACTGTTTTTT . TRBV7-9 . TRBJ1-4
CASGRGSGNTEAFF TGTGCCAGCGGCAGGGGCTCTGGGAACACTGAAGCTTTCTTT . TRBV3-1/TRBV3-2 once TRBJ1-1
CASSWDRARTDTQYF TGTGCCAGCAGCTGGGACAGGGCGAGGACAGATACGCAGTATTTT TRBD1 TRBV7-9 . TRBJ2-3
CASSYSGRVYNEQFF TGTGCCAGCAGTTACTCGGGCAGGGTCTACAATGAGCAGTTCTTC . TRBV6-5 . TRBJ2-1
CVTRRPASYGYTF TGTGTCACGAGGAGGCCCGCTAGCTATGGCTACACCTTC . TRBV28 . TRBJ1-2
CASSEGQGASGYTF TGTGCCAGCAGCGAGGGACAGGGGGCTAGTGGCTACACCTTC TRBD1 TRBV9 . TRBJ1-2
CATSRGESRDFYSNQPQHF TGTGCCACCAGCAGAGGCGAATCCAGGGATTTTTATAGCAATCAGCCCCAGCATTTT . TRBV15 . TRBJ1-5
CASSLQGSRPSTNEKLFF TGTGCCAGCAGCTTGCAGGGATCGCGGCCCTCAACTAATGAAAAACTGTTTTTT . TRBV5-4 . TRBJ1-4
CASSSTGAGGELFF TGTGCCAGCAGTTCCACAGGGGCGGGCGGGGAGCTGTTTTTT TRBD1 TRBV28 once TRBJ2-2
CASSMVWGTGSTDTQYF TGTGCCAGTAGTATGGTCTGGGGGACAGGGAGCACAGATACGCAGTATTTT TRBD1 TRBV19 . TRBJ2-3
CASSYLTGIPEAFF TGTGCCAGCAGTTACTTGACAGGGATCCCTGAAGCTTTCTTT TRBD1 TRBV6-2/TRBV6-3 . TRBJ1-1
CASSAGTSAAYEQYF TGCGCCAGCAGTGCCGGGACTAGCGCAGCCTACGAGCAGTACTTC TRBD2 TRBV5-1 once TRBJ2-7
CASSRGSVEQYF TGTGCCAGCAGCCGTGGGAGCGTCGAGCAGTACTTC . TRBV3-1/TRBV3-2 . TRBJ2-7
CAWSAGQGAGYGYTF TGTGCCTGGAGTGCTGGACAGGGGGCAGGCTATGGCTACACCTTC TRBD1 TRBV30 . TRBJ1-2
CASSFQANTEAFF TGTGCCAGCAGCTTCCAGGCGAACACTGAAGCTTTCTTT . TRBV7-2 . TRBJ1-1
CASSSDRVRNTEAFF TGTGCCAGTAGTTCTGACAGGGTGAGGAACACTGAAGCTTTCTTT TRBD1 TRBV19 . TRBJ1-1
CASGSTGTSGRNEQFF TGTGCCAGTGGGAGTACCGGGACTAGCGGAAGAAATGAGCAGTTCTTC TRBD2 TRBV19 . TRBJ2-1
CASSLPTLSSSYNEQFF TGTGCCAGCAGCTTACCTACTCTATCAAGCTCCTACAATGAGCAGTTCTTC . TRBV28 . TRBJ2-1
CASSIGQENNEQFF TGTGCCAGTAGTATCGGACAGGAGAACAATGAGCAGTTCTTC TRBD1 TRBV19 . TRBJ2-1
CASSLALTGNSGNTIYF TGCGCCAGCAGCTTGGCTCTTACAGGCAACTCTGGAAACACCATATATTTT . TRBV5-1 . TRBJ1-3
CASSYSRAHEQFF TGTGCCAGCAGTTACTCGAGGGCCCATGAGCAGTTCTTC . TRBV6-5 . TRBJ2-1
CASRYLSALHF TGTGCCAGCCGGTACTTGTCGGCCCTCCACTTT . TRBV28 . TRBJ1-6
CASSYDGTAHYEQYF TGTGCCAGCAGTTACGACGGGACAGCACACTACGAGCAGTACTTC TRBD1 TRBV6-5 . TRBJ2-7
CASRTGFGYTF TGTGCCAGCAGGACAGGGTTTGGCTACACCTTC TRBD1 TRBV6-6 . TRBJ1-2